The 6 T cell receptor beta chains presented below share a single source sample, sequenced in a study of T-cell reconstitution after alpha-beta-depleted transplantation in children (dated by TCRdb to about 2016). The intended sense of this specimen's treatment or condition label: allogeneic hematopoietic cell transplantation with graft depleted of TCRalphabeta T cells and CD19 B cells. Libraries were prepared through PCR. For sequencing, an Illumina HiSeq 2500 was employed. TCR library preparation used molecular barcoding, with unique molecular identifiers applied to normalize quantification of the TCRbeta repertoire. TCRdb passed the public sequencing reads through fastp at Q25 and MiXCR, retaining productive beta sequences. Every CDR3 protein is listed once, alongside the most common genes and DNA of its rows. The sample table shows 500,000 to 650,000 distinct CDR3 sequences, and 10% to 15% are seen once. Jointly, the top ten make up about 2.2% of the sample.

The sample here was PBMCs, mostly from graft donor cells, taken 360 days after TCRalphabeta/CD19-depleted stem cell transplant. The receptors here all came from a male patient under 18 who had a stem cell transplant for acute myeloid leukemia, so the T cells may come from the graft donor.

The rearrangement links TRBV3-1 to TRBJ2-7; D unresolved. V lost 2 bases to trimming and J lost 3 bases, with 8 bases between them. The length of the CDR3 is 13 residues. Germline V CDR1 and CDR2: LGHDT, YNNKEL (reference sequence). This chain's CDR3 is CASSQQLYYEQYF. The CDR3 coding sequence is TGTGCCAGCAGCCAACAACTGTACTACGAGCAGTACTTC.

This clonotype came up a few times. A much larger clonotype is one base distant, so this may be a read error. CDR3 in amino acids: CASSLPNYNEQFF. For the CDR3, the DNA is TGTGCCAGCAGTTTACCCAACTACAATGAGCAGTTCTTC. V and J are TRBV28 and TRBJ2-1, with D hard to call. V lost 2 bases and J lost 3, with 5 bases in between. The germline gives CDR1 MDHEN, CDR2 SYDVKM. This CDR3 spans 13 amino acids.

This clonotype was recorded a few times. This rearrangement joins TRBV12-3 or TRBV12-4 to TRBJ1-5; D is uncertain. Trimming stripped 6 bases from V and 3 bases from J, with 12 bases between. CDR3 size: 14 residues. The CDR3 DNA reads TGTGCCAGCAGCCCCGACGGACTCAATCAGCCCCAGCATTTT. This gives the protein CASSPDGLNQPQHF.

The chain's CDR3 is CASSKGGDRGNTEAFF. The CDR3 nucleotides read TGTGCCAGCAGCAAAGGCGGGGACAGGGGGAACACTGAAGCTTTCTTT. This chain uses TRBV21-1 with TRBJ1-1; TRBD1 is taken as the D call from the table, unchecked against the DNA. TRBV21-1 is recorded as a pseudogene. The CDR3 is 16 amino acids.

This clonotype was picked up a small number of times. The genes are TRBV12-3 or TRBV12-4 and TRBJ2-3; D is perhaps TRBD1 (6 bases). The CDR3 covers 15 residues. Trimming took 5 bases from V and 2 from J, leaving 14 bases between them. CDR3 protein: CASSPGQYYTDTQYF. The CDR3, as DNA: TGTGCCAGCAGTCCAGGACAGTACTACACAGATACGCAGTATTTT.

This clonotype has a count of ten or more. This chain connects TRBV29-1 to TRBJ2-5, with 10 bases lining up with TRBD1. The CDR3 extends over 15 amino acids. V shed 7 bases and J 5 bases; nucleotides not matched to a gene: 13. Germline V gene lookup returns CDR1 SQVTM and CDR2 ANQGSEA. The DNA of the CDR3 is TGCAGCGCCCGATCAAATCCGGGACAGGGGGAGACCCAGTACTTC. Translation gives CSARSNPGQGETQYF.